The 6 T cell receptor beta chains below were found in one sample sequenced in a study of CD8 T cells in Susac syndrome. Random hexamers were used to reverse transcribe about 0.45 to 1 ug of RNA. TCRdb reanalysed the immunoSEQ multiplex PCR reads using MiXCR and keeps one entry per CDR3 protein. The repertoire holds some 240,000 distinct CDR3 sequences, approximately 95% seen once, with 0.1% in the top ten. The sample was CD4+ T cells from PBMCs. These receptors were taken from a human donor with Susac syndrome.

The CDR3 loop reads CSASRRTSGEGTQYF. CDR3 sequence (DNA): TGCAGTGCTAGTCGACGGACTAGCGGGGAAGGTACGCAGTATTTT. The genes are TRBV20-1 and TRBJ2-3, with TRBD2 matching over 12 bases. CDR1 and CDR2 (germline): DFQATT, SNEGSKA (reference sequence). The V gene end was trimmed by 3 bases and the J gene end by 8 bases; junction bases not matched to a gene: 9. The CDR3 is 15 residues long.

The CDR3 spells CASSPKLAGGHNEQFF. The CDR3 region has the DNA TGTGCCAGCTCACCGAAACTAGCGGGAGGACACAATGAGCAGTTCTTC. The V gene is TRBV18, the J gene TRBJ2-1; 12 bases align to TRBD2. This CDR3 contains 16 residues. J gave up 5 bases and V 3 bases, and 5 bases lay outside the gene matches. Germline assignment: CDR1 KGHSH and CDR2 LQKENI.

The chain couples TRBV4-1 to TRBJ2-5; D remains unclear. This CDR3 region has 13 residues. Deletions cut 1 base from V and 5 bases from J, with 8 bases between. Germline CDR1 is MGHRA and CDR2 is YSYEKL. The CDR3 nucleotides are TGCGCCAGCAGCCAAGGCCTATTGGAGACCCAGTACTTC. As protein: CASSQGLLETQYF.

The rearrangement joins TRBV29-1 to TRBJ2-7; D remains ambiguous. The CDR3 length is 13 residues. Germline lookup yields CDR1 SQVTM and CDR2 ANQGSEA. The germline V and J ends were trimmed by 4 bases and 5 bases, with 15 bases remaining between them. CDR3: CSVGARATHEQYF. The CDR3 DNA reads as TGCAGCGTTGGGGCTAGGGCGACCCACGAGCAGTACTTC.

V usage is TRBV29-1 and J usage is TRBJ2-2; 10 bases are a match to TRBD1. V trimming: 7 bases; J trimming: 7 bases; junction bases outside the gene matches: 6. The CDR3 loop spans 13 amino acids. Germline values: CDR1 SQVTM, CDR2 ANQGSEA. Here the CDR3 reads CSGMTGGSGELFF. The CDR3 coding sequence is TGCAGCGGGATGACAGGGGGCAGCGGGGAGCTGTTTTTT.

The V and J genes are TRBV24-1 and TRBJ1-3, with 10 nucleotides matching TRBD1. CDR1 is KGHDR, CDR2 SFDVKD, per germline. The ends lost 4 bases at V and 1 base at J; junction bases unmatched: 3. This CDR3 spans 16 amino acids. The CDR3 loop reads CATSESDRGSGNTIYF. As DNA, the CDR3 is TGTGCCACCAGTGAGTCGGACAGGGGGTCTGGAAACACCATATATTTT.